Listed below are T cell receptor beta chains from one sample, sequenced in a study of T cell repertoires in cytomegalovirus infection. From the reads, TCRdb called clonotypes with MiXCR, one entry per CDR3 protein. The data show a few hundred thousand distinct CDR3 sequences, with 18% seen just once and approximately 10% held by the top ten. Sequenced material: PBMCs. The origin of the receptors is a human donor in good health (CMV status not recorded). Some clones in this sample may be carry-over from other donors' samples. Both conserved end residues are part of each CDR3. A D gene is named only where the DNA matches it firmly. The size field is filled for only some rows; it gives once, few, many or a size class.

TRBV10-3	TRBJ2-1	NA	few	CAISEGGREPYNEQFF	TGTGCCATCAGTGAAGGAGGCAGGGAACCCTACAATGAGCAGTTCTTC
TRBV19	TRBJ1-1	NA	many	CASSIRGAMNTEAFF	TGTGCCAGTAGTATACGGGGGGCCATGAACACTGAAGCTTTCTTT
TRBV28	TRBJ1-5	NA	NA	CASSQSGPNSRPQHF	TGTGCCAGCAGCCAGTCGGGACCTAATAGCAGGCCCCAGCATTTT
TRBV4-1	TRBJ2-1	NA	few	CASSQGRRSTGFSEQFF	TGCGCCAGCAGCCAAGGAAGACGGAGTACCGGGTTCAGTGAGCAGTTCTTC
TRBV7-9	TRBJ1-2	NA	few	CASSSVGYVLGYTF	TGTGCCAGCAGCAGTGTGGGCTATGTTCTGGGCTACACCTTC
TRBV20-1	TRBJ1-2	TRBD1	NA	CSAREQGASYGYTF	TGCAGTGCTAGAGAACAGGGGGCGAGCTATGGCTACACCTTC
TRBV27	TRBJ2-5	TRBD1	NA	CASSPDRVGAQYF	TGTGCCAGCAGCCCGGACAGGGTGGGGGCCCAGTACTTC
TRBV7-2	TRBJ1-4	TRBD1	many	CASSSDRGLEKLFF	TGTGCCAGCAGCTCGGACAGGGGGCTTGAAAAACTGTTTTTT
TRBV6-5	TRBJ1-4	NA	NA	CASSYTDGINEKLFF	TGTGCCAGCAGTTACACGGACGGGATAAATGAAAAACTGTTTTTT
TRBV19	TRBJ2-3	NA	few	CASSTPGFTDTQYF	TGTGCCAGTAGTACCCCGGGGTTCACAGATACGCAGTATTTT
TRBV28	TRBJ1-2	NA	few	CASSLTEPSYGYTF	TGTGCCAGCAGTTTGACAGAGCCCTCCTATGGCTACACCTTC
TRBV7-8	TRBJ2-4	NA	many	CASSSHLVRDGNIQYF	TGTGCCAGCAGCTCACACTTGGTCAGGGATGGAAACATTCAGTACTTC
TRBV7-6	TRBJ2-1	TRBD1	NA	CASSLYPGQEAGLSYNEQFF	TGTGCCAGCAGCTTATACCCTGGACAGGAAGCAGGGCTATCCTACAATGAGCAGTTCTTC
TRBV12-3/TRBV12-4	TRBJ2-1	NA	NA	CASSLDEGEAYNEQFF	TGTGCCAGCAGTTTAGATGAGGGAGAGGCCTACAATGAGCAGTTCTTC
TRBV5-1	TRBJ1-5	NA	few	CASSLGGGHGAPQHF	TGCGCCAGCAGCTTGGGGGGGGGTCATGGGGCGCCCCAGCATTTT
TRBV9	TRBJ1-1	NA	few	CASSVAPRDKAFF	TGTGCCAGCAGCGTAGCCCCTAGGGACAAAGCTTTCTTT
TRBV20-1	TRBJ1-5	NA	NA	CSARDRQRGNQPQHF	TGCAGTGCTAGAGATCGACAGAGGGGGAATCAGCCCCAGCATTTT
TRBV23-1	TRBJ2-7	TRBD2	many	CASSQGLANYEQYF	TGCGCCAGCAGTCAGGGACTAGCGAACTACGAGCAGTACTTC
TRBV29-1	TRBJ1-1	NA	few	CSVERRQMNTEAFF	TGCAGCGTTGAGAGACGACAGATGAACACTGAAGCTTTCTTT
TRBV18	TRBJ1-5	NA	few	CASSTRDNNQPQHF	TGTGCCAGCTCCACGAGGGACAACAATCAGCCCCAGCATTTT
TRBV20-1	TRBJ2-7	NA	NA	CSAQHGAYEQYF	TGCAGTGCCCAACACGGGGCCTACGAGCAGTACTTC
TRBV20-1	TRBJ2-2	NA	NA	CSASPYTGELFF	TGCAGTGCTAGTCCGTACACCGGGGAGCTGTTTTTT
TRBV15	TRBJ2-5	NA	NA	CATSAGLSTGETQYF	TGTGCCACCAGCGCTGGACTCTCCACCGGTGAGACCCAGTACTTC
TRBV7-2	TRBJ2-1	NA	many	CASSLGVNEQFF	TGTGCCAGCAGCTTGGGGGTCAATGAGCAGTTCTTC
TRBV2	TRBJ2-3	TRBD1	NA	CASRRQGGIDTQYF	TGTGCCAGCAGGAGACAGGGGGGAATAGATACGCAGTATTTT
TRBV2	TRBJ1-6	NA	NA	CASSYAGENSPLHF	TGTGCCAGCAGTTACGCCGGGGAGAATTCACCCCTCCACTTT
TRBV29-1	TRBJ2-7	TRBD1	few	CSVPDDRGSYEQYF	TGCAGCGTGCCCGACGACAGGGGCTCCTACGAGCAGTACTTC
TRBV7-2	TRBJ1-4	NA	many	CASSFSRGQNEKLFF	TGTGCCAGCAGCTTCAGCAGGGGACAAAATGAAAAACTGTTTTTT
TRBV6-2/TRBV6-3	TRBJ1-1	NA	many	CASNDPGGGLNTEAFF	TGTGCCAGCAACGATCCGGGCGGAGGCTTGAACACTGAAGCTTTCTTT
TRBV28	TRBJ1-5	NA	many	CASRDNRNQPQHF	TGTGCCAGCAGAGACAACCGTAATCAGCCCCAGCATTTT
TRBV7-6	TRBJ2-5	NA	many	CASSLAGRWEAQYF	TGTGCCAGCAGCTTAGCTGGGCGGTGGGAGGCCCAGTACTTC
TRBV7-2	TRBJ2-3	NA	many	CASRLPGGTDTQYF	TGTGCCAGCAGGCTTCCGGGTGGCACAGATACGCAGTATTTT
TRBV4-1	TRBJ1-2	TRBD1	many	CASSQYRGENYGYTF	TGCGCCAGCAGCCAATACAGGGGGGAGAACTATGGCTACACCTTC
TRBV5-6	TRBJ2-7	NA	NA	CASSWEAATFSYEQYF	TGTGCCAGCAGCTGGGAGGCAGCAACTTTCTCCTACGAGCAGTACTTC
TRBV2	TRBJ2-5	NA	NA	CASRSSVHQETQYF	TGTGCCAGCAGATCCTCGGTACACCAAGAGACCCAGTACTTC
TRBV7-8	TRBJ1-3	NA	many	CASSWYRVGGNTIYF	TGTGCCAGCAGCTGGTACAGGGTTGGTGGAAACACCATATATTTT
TRBV2	TRBJ2-1	NA	NA	CASSDGSSYNEQFF	TGTGCCAGCAGTGACGGGAGCTCCTACAATGAGCAGTTCTTC
TRBV12-3/TRBV12-4	TRBJ1-2	NA	many	CASSPSRGGLRGYTF	TGTGCCAGCAGTCCGTCGCGGGGTGGCTTACGCGGCTACACCTTC
TRBV12-3/TRBV12-4	TRBJ2-1	TRBD2	NA	CASSARTSGGAYNEQFF	TGTGCCAGCAGTGCCCGGACTAGCGGGGGGGCCTACAATGAGCAGTTCTTC
TRBV9	TRBJ2-5	TRBD2	few	CASSAPSGGQETQYF	TGTGCCAGCAGCGCCCCGAGCGGGGGCCAAGAGACCCAGTACTTC
TRBV7-2	TRBJ2-1	NA	few	CASSHSRDNEQFF	TGTGCCAGCAGCCACTCAAGGGACAATGAGCAGTTCTTC
TRBV4-1	TRBJ2-2	TRBD2	NA	CARDGTSVRRGGELFF	TGCGCCAGAGATGGGACTAGCGTTCGGAGGGGCGGGGAGCTGTTTTTT
TRBV20-1	TRBJ2-3	NA	few	CSARDLSASRTDTQYF	TGCAGTGCTAGAGATCTCAGCGCTTCTAGAACAGATACGCAGTATTTT
TRBV18	TRBJ1-1	NA	NA	CASSMDTMNTEAFF	TGTGCCAGCTCAATGGACACCATGAACACTGAAGCTTTCTTT
TRBV11-2	TRBJ1-1	TRBD1	few	CASSNLGRGTEAFF	TGTGCCAGCAGCAACCTTGGCAGGGGGACTGAAGCTTTCTTT
TRBV7-2	TRBJ1-6	NA	NA	CASSLVGVWNSPLHF	TGTGCCAGCAGCTTGGTTGGGGTGTGGAATTCACCCCTCCACTTT
TRBV12-3/TRBV12-4	TRBJ2-7	NA	NA	CASSSPQAAYEQYF	TGTGCCAGCAGTTCCCCCCAGGCCGCCTACGAGCAGTACTTC
TRBV15	TRBJ2-1	NA	few	CATSTGLFSDEQFF	TGTGCCACCAGCACGGGACTGTTCAGCGATGAGCAGTTCTTC
TRBV28	TRBJ2-1	NA	NA	CASSTPAIWSSYNEQFF	TGTGCCAGCAGCACCCCGGCGATTTGGAGCTCCTACAATGAGCAGTTCTTC